Given below is one T cell receptor beta chain in context. This specimen belongs to a study of blood T cell repertoires in COVID-19. Looking at the study overall: Whether acute or convalescent, the COVID-19 samples came from the United States, Italy and Spain. The analysed material was cDNA or gDNA that came from T cells, B-cell-depleted T cells, or PBMCs.

Study processing details: Reference gene primers were amplified, and this amplification served to estimate nucleated cell counts. Data came from immunoSEQ multiplex PCR; TCRdb stores just in-frame clones and leaves some out. Clone size and the V and J calls come from that table; the DNA yielded D and trimming. The data show around 240,000 clones, just under 85% seen once. This CDR3 spans 12 amino acids. CDR1 SNHLY and CDR2 FYNNEI come from the germline V gene. Trimming took 9 bases from V and 7 from J, leaving 10 bases between them. Sequencing was carried out using peripheral blood. The source of this sequence is a woman of 80 years or more with acute or convalescent COVID-19. The V and J genes are TRBV2 and TRBJ1-6, with unresolved D. The chain's CDR3 is CASRGHNSPLHF. The CDR3 DNA is TGTGCCAGTCGAGGTCACAATTCACCCCTCCACTTT.